This TCR beta chain was identified in a study of blood T cell repertoires in COVID-19. Background on the study: Spain, Italy and the United States supplied samples that represented acute and convalescent COVID-19.

Authors' data handling: Scientists estimated how many nucleated cells there were by amplifying reference gene primers. Profiling relied on immunoSEQ multiplex PCR, and the TCRdb table lists in-frame clones only, not all of them. D and trimming were read from the DNA, whereas the V and J calls and clone size are those reported in that table. Of fewer than 250,000 clones detected, approximately 80% appear once; the ten largest clones hold 8% to 13%. The sequence came from a woman aged 80 or over with acute or convalescent COVID-19. The sample taken for sequencing was peripheral blood.

The CDR3 DNA follows: TGTGCCAGCAGTAAAACGGGACTAGCGGGGAGAGAGACCCAGTACTTC. Residues: CASSKTGLAGRETQYF. J is TRBJ2-5 and V is TRBV27; 13 bases are a match to TRBD2. The CDR3 totals 16 residues. Per germline, CDR1 MNHEY and CDR2 SMNVEV (reference sequence). The trim removed 5 bases at V and 4 bases at J, leaving 7 bases unmatched.